This TCR beta chain was documented in a study of blood T cell repertoires in COVID-19. Those enrolled, adults aged about 18 to 89 years, came from 20 to 25 US areas. Recovered status in Cohort 3 required two negative PCRs, clearance, or symptom resolution. Germline V CDR1 and CDR2: SGHRS, YFSETQ. This CDR3 has 15 amino acids. The V end was cut by 0 bases, the J end by 8 bases, with 17 bases between. Profiling relied on immunoSEQ multiplex PCR, and the TCRdb table lists in-frame clones only, not all of them. The repertoire includes around 290,000 clones, around 90% of them detected once, and 0.8% to 1% sits in the top ten.

The chain uses TRBV5-1 and TRBJ1-2; D might be TRBD1 (5 bases). The receptor's source is a woman in her 30s who had recovered from COVID-19. Sequenced material: PBMCs or T cells enriched from blood (not recorded which). For the CDR3, the DNA is TGCGCCAGCAGCTTGGGGCAGGGCACCGTGGGCGGCTACACCTTC. Its translation: CASSLGQGTVGGYTF. Combining the CDR3 with reference TRBV5-1 and TRBJ1-2 gives the whole variable domain KAGVTQTPRYLIKTRGQQVTLSCSPISGHRSVSWYQQTPGQGLQFLFEYFSETQRNKGNFPGRFSGRQFSNSRSEMNVSTLELGDSALYLCASSLGQGTVGGYTFGSGTRLTVV.